This note documents a single TCR beta chain sequence. The sample comes from a study of blood T cell repertoires in COVID-19. The CDR3 consists of 19 residues. The germline CDR1 and CDR2 sequences are WNHNN and SYGVQD (reference sequence). J gave up 0 bases and V 7 bases, and 16 bases lay outside the gene matches. The table came from immunoSEQ multiplex PCR; TCRdb's copy has only in-frame clones and leaves some out. This table has about 230,000 clones, about 90% appearing once. This receptor was taken from a woman aged 18-29 years who had recovered from COVID-19. Input material: peripheral blood. The rearrangement uses TRBV10-1 and TRBJ2-4; 9 bases line up with TRBD2. The CDR3 sequence is CASTPRSLAGLLAKNIQYF. CDR3 in DNA: TGCGCCAGCACTCCCCGGTCCCTAGCGGGACTGCTAGCCAAAAACATTCAGTACTTC.